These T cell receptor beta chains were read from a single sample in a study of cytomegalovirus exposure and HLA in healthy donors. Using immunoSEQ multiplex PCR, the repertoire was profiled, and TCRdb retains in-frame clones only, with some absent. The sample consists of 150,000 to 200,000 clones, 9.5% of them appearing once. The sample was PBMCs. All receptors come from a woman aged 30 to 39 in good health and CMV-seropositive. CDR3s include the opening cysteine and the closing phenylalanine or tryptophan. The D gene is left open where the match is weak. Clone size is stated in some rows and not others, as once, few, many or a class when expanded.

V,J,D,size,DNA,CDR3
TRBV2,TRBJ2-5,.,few,TGTGCCAGCAGTAGGTTTGGCAGGGAAGAGACCCAGTACTTC,CASSRFGREETQYF
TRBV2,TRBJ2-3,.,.,TGTGCCAGCAGTGAATGGCGGGGGCGAGGGACAGATACGCAGTATTTT,CASSEWRGRGTDTQYF
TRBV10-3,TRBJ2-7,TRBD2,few,TGTGCCATTTCGGCCGGGACTAGCAACGAGCAGTACTTC,CAISAGTSNEQYF
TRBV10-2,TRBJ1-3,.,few,TGCGCCAGCAGTGAGGGAGGGGAAGGTGGAAACACCATATATTTT,CASSEGGEGGNTIYF
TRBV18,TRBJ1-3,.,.,TGTGCCAGCTTCGAGGGAAACACCATATATTTT,CASFEGNTIYF
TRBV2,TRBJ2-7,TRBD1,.,TGTGCCAGCAGTGTTGGGACAGGGCGTTACGAGCAGTACTTC,CASSVGTGRYEQYF
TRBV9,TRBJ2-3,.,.,TGTGCCAGCAGCGTAGGAAACGGGGTTAGCACAGATACGCAGTATTTT,CASSVGNGVSTDTQYF
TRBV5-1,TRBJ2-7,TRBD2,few,TGCGCCAGCAGTAAACCGGGACTAGCGGGAGGAGTTATCGACGAGCAGTACTTC,CASSKPGLAGGVIDEQYF
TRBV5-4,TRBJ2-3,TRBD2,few,TGTGCCAGCAGCCCGTTGACTAGCGGGAGGGCGTCAGATACGCAGTATTTT,CASSPLTSGRASDTQYF
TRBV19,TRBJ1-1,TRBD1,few,TGTGCCAGTAGTGTGGACAGGGGGCAGAACACTGAAGCTTTCTTT,CASSVDRGQNTEAFF
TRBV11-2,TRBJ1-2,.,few,TGTGCCAGCAGCTCCGTCGGGGGGCGTCATTATGGCTACACCTTC,CASSSVGGRHYGYTF
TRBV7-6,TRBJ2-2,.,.,TGTGCCAGCAGATTCGACAGGTCGGGCGCCGGGGAGCTGTTTTTT,CASRFDRSGAGELFF
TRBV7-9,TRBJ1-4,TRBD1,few,TGTGCCAGCAGCTTGGGACAGGGGGAAGAAAAACTGTTTTTT,CASSLGQGEEKLFF
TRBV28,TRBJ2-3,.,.,TGTGCCAGCAGTCCCCACAGTGACCCTAGCACAGATACGCAGTATTTT,CASSPHSDPSTDTQYF
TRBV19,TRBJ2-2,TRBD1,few,TGTGCCAGTAGTATGTTGGGACAGGGGGCTGGAGCCGGGGAGCTGTTTTTT,CASSMLGQGAGAGELFF
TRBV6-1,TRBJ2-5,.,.,TGTGCCAGCAGTGACTATTTCAGGGGTGATGAGACCCAGTACTTC,CASSDYFRGDETQYF
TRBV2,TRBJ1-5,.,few,TGTGCCAGCAGTGAAGGCCAGCCTGGTGGAGAGCCCCAGCATTTT,CASSEGQPGGEPQHF
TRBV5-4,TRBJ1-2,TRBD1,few,TGTGCCAGCAGCTTGTCCCCCGGACAGGGGGCTTACGGCTACACCTTC,CASSLSPGQGAYGYTF
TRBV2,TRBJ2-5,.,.,TGTGCCAGCAGTGACAGGGCAGGGACCCAGTACTTC,CASSDRAGTQYF
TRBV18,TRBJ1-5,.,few,TGTGCCAGCTCACCAGGGAGGGATCAGCCCCAGCATTTT,CASSPGRDQPQHF
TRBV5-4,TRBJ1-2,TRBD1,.,TGTGCCAGCAGCTTAACAGGGGGCGGTGGCTACCCCTTC,CASSLTGGGGYPF
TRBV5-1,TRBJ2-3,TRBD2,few,TGCGCCAGCAGCTTGGGACTAGCGGGAGCGGCAGATACGCAGTATTTT,CASSLGLAGAADTQYF
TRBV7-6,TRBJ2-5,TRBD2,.,TGTGCCAGCAGCTTAGTTCTGCTAGCGGGGGTGGGAGAGACCCAGTACTTC,CASSLVLLAGVGETQYF
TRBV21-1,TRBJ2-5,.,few,TGTGCCAGCAGCAAAGCGAAAGTTGCACAGTCCCAAGAGACCCAGTACTTC,CASSKAKVAQSQETQYF
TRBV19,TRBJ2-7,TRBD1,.,TGTGCCAGTAGTCCGGGGACAGGGAACGGTGAGCAGTACTTC,CASSPGTGNGEQYF
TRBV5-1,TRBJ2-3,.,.,TGCGCCAGCCAGGCGGGAACGCAAGATACGCAGTATTTT,CASQAGTQDTQYF
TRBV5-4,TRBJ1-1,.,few,TGTGCCAGCAGTCGAGAAGAGAACACTGAAGCTTTCTTT,CASSREENTEAFF
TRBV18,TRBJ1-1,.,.,TGTGCCAGCTCACCAAGCCTGGGGCGGAACACTGAAGCTTTCTTT,CASSPSLGRNTEAFF
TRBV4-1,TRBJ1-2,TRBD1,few,TGCGCCAGCAGCCAGGGACAGGGGAGCTATGGCTACACCTTC,CASSQGQGSYGYTF
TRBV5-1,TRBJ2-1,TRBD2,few,TGCGCCAGCAGCACACTAGCGGGAGGGTATGAGCAGTTCTTC,CASSTLAGGYEQFF
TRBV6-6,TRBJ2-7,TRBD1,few,TGTGCCAGCAGTTACCCGGGACAGGAGCAGTACTTC,CASSYPGQEQYF
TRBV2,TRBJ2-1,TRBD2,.,TGTGCCAGCAGTGGAGCCCCGACGGGGAGCGGGGGTGAGCAGTTCTTC,CASSGAPTGSGGEQFF
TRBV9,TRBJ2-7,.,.,TGTGCCAGCTGGAGTTCGCAGTACTTC,CASWSSQYF
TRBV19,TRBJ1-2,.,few,TGTGCCAGTAGCCTGGCCTATGGCTACACCTTC,CASSLAYGYTF
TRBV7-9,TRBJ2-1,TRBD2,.,TGTGCCAGTCGACCAACCGGGACTAGCAGAACGCAGCAGTTCTTC,CASRPTGTSRTQQFF
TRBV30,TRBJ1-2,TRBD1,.,TGTGCCTGGAGTCGGTCCTCTGTGAGACAGGGGGTGACCTATGGCTACACCTTC,CAWSRSSVRQGVTYGYTF
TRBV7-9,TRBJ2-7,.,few,TGTGCCAGCAGCTTAGACTACCAGCGGGCTCACACCTACGAGCAGTACTTC,CASSLDYQRAHTYEQYF
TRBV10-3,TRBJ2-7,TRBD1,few,TGTGCCATCAGGCCCAGGGGACAGGGGGCGGGCGAGCAGTACTTC,CAIRPRGQGAGEQYF
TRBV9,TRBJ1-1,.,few,TGTGCCAGCAGCGTATCCGGGAACACTGAAGCTTTCTTT,CASSVSGNTEAFF
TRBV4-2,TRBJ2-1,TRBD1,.,TGTGCCAGCAGCCAACCGGACAGGGGGCATTACAATGAGCAGTTCTTC,CASSQPDRGHYNEQFF
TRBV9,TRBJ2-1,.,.,TGTGCCAGCAGGCGGAATGAGCAGTTCTTC,CASRRNEQFF
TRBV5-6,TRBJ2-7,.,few,TGTGCCAGCAGCCCTAGGGCGGACATTACCTCCTACGAGCAGTACTTC,CASSPRADITSYEQYF